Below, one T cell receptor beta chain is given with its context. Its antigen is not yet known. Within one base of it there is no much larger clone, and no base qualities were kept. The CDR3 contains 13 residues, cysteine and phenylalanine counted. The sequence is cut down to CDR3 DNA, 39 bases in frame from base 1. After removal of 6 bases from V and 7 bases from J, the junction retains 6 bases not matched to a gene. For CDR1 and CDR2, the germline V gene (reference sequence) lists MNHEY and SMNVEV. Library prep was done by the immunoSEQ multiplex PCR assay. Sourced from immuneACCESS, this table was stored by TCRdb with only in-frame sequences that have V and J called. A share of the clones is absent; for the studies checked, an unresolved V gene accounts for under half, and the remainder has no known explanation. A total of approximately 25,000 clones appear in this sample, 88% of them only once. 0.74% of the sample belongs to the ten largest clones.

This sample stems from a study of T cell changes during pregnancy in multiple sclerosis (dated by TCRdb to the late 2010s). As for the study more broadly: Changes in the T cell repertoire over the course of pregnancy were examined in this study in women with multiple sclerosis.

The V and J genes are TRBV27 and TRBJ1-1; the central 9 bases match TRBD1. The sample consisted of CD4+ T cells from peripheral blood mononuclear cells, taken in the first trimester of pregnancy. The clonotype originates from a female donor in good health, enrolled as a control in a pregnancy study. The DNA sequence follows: TGTGCCAGCAGATGGACAGGGGCCGGTGAAGCTTTCTTT. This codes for CASRWTGAGEAFF.